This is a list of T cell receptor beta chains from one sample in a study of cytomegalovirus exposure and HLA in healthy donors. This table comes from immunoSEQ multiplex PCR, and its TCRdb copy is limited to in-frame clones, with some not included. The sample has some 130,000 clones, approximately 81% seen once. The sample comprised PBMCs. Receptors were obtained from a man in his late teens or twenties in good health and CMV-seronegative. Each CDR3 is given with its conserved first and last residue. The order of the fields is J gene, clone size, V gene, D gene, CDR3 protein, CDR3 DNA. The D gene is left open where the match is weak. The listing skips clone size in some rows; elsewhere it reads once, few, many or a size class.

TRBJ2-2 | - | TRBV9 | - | CASSVVAVNTGELFF | TGTGCCAGCAGCGTAGTAGCTGTTAACACCGGGGAGCTGTTTTTT
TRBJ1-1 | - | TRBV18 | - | CASSLTGRAAFF | TGTGCCAGCTCACTCACAGGGAGGGCAGCTTTCTTT
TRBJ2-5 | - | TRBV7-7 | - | CASSQTGSETQYF | TGTGCCAGCAGTCAAACAGGGTCGGAGACCCAGTACTTC
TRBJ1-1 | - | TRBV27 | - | CASKQEGGLSEAFF | TGTGCCAGCAAGCAGGAGGGGGGGCTCTCTGAAGCTTTCTTT
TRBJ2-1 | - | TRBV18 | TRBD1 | CASSTPTGGLNEQFF | TGTGCCAGCTCAACGCCTACAGGGGGCCTAAATGAGCAGTTCTTC
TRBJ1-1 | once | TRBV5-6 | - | CASSLTTRGTEAFF | TGTGCCAGCAGCTTAACAACCAGGGGTACTGAAGCTTTCTTT
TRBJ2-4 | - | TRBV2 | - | CASSEFDRLRAKNIQYF | TGTGCCAGCAGTGAATTTGATAGGTTGAGGGCCAAAAACATTCAGTACTTC
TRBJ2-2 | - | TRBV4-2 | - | CASSQVTGGDTGELFF | TGTGCCAGCAGCCAAGTTACAGGGGGGGACACCGGGGAGCTGTTTTTT
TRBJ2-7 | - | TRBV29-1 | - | CSVEGVLAFRGEQYF | TGCAGCGTTGAAGGGGTCTTAGCGTTCCGTGGCGAGCAGTACTTC
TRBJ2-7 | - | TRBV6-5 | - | CASSFEGTGEQYF | TGTGCCAGCAGTTTTGAGGGTACGGGGGAGCAGTACTTC
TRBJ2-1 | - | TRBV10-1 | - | CASSVGSEQFF | TGCGCCAGCAGTGTTGGGAGTGAGCAGTTCTTC
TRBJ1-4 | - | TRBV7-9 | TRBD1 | CASSDYRGSWGEKLFF | TGTGCCAGCAGCGATTACAGGGGCTCTTGGGGTGAAAAACTGTTTTTT
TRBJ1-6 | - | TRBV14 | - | CASSQGYLNSPLHF | TGTGCCAGCAGCCAAGGTTATCTGAATTCACCCCTCCACTTT
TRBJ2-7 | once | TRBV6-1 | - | CASRPGTGPYEQYF | TGTGCCAGCAGACCGGGGACTGGGCCCTACGAGCAGTACTTC
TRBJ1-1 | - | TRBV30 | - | CAIGGAEAFF | TGTGCCATTGGGGGGGCTGAAGCTTTCTTT
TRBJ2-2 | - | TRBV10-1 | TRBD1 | CASSGQGRSDTGELFF | TGCGCCAGCAGTGGACAGGGTCGAAGTGACACCGGGGAGCTGTTTTTT
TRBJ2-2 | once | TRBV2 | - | CASRQDREGGELFF | TGTGCCAGCCGCCAGGACAGGGAGGGAGGGGAGCTGTTTTTT
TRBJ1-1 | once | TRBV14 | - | CASSPTITGLAFF | TGTGCCAGCAGCCCTACCATAACAGGGCTTGCTTTCTTT
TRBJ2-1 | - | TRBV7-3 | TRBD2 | CASSLLAGGINEQFF | TGTGCCAGCAGCCTCCTGGCGGGAGGAATCAATGAGCAGTTCTTC
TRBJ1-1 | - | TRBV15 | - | CATSRDETEAFF | TGTGCCACCAGCAGAGACGAGACTGAAGCTTTCTTT
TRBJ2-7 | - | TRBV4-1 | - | CASSSLVGYEQYF | TGCGCCAGCAGCAGCTTGGTTGGCTACGAGCAGTACTTC
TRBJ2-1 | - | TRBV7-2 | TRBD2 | CASSLALAGGWQFF | TGTGCCAGCAGCTTAGCACTAGCGGGAGGCTGGCAGTTCTTC
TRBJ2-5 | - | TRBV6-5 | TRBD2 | CASSYGTSGTQYF | TGTGCCAGCAGTTACGGGACTAGCGGGACCCAGTACTTC
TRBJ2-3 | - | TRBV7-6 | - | CASSLFNLGGTDTQYF | TGTGCCAGCAGCTTATTCAACCTCGGGGGCACAGATACGCAGTATTTT
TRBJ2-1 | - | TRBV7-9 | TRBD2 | CASIPWGGLAGGSNEQFF | TGTGCCAGCATCCCTTGGGGGGGACTAGCGGGAGGGTCCAATGAGCAGTTCTTC
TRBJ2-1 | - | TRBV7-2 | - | CASSNRVAYNEQFF | TGTGCCAGCAGCAACAGGGTAGCCTACAATGAGCAGTTCTTC
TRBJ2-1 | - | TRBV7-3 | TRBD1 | CASSFGQGSYNEQFF | TGTGCCAGCAGCTTCGGACAGGGGTCCTACAATGAGCAGTTCTTC
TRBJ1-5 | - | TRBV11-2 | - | CASSPQYSNQPQHF | TGTGCCAGCAGCCCGCAGTATAGCAATCAGCCCCAGCATTTT
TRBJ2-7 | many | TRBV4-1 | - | CASSQQVTYEQYF | TGCGCCAGCAGCCAACAGGTTACCTACGAGCAGTACTTC
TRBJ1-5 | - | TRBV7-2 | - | CASSSPYGNSNQPQHF | TGTGCCAGCAGCTCCCCTTACGGGAATAGCAATCAGCCCCAGCATTTT
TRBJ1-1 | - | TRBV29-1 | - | CSAQTPVNTEAFF | TGCAGCGCCCAGACACCCGTGAACACTGAAGCTTTCTTT
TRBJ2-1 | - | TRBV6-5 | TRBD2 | CASSYTGGSYNEQFF | TGTGCCAGCAGTTACACGGGAGGGTCTTACAATGAGCAGTTCTTC
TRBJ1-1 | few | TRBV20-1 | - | CSAAPEVQAFF | TGCAGTGCCGCCCCAGAAGTACAAGCTTTCTTT
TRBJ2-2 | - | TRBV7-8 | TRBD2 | CASSLGGTSGKATGELFF | TGTGCCAGCAGCTTAGGGGGGACTAGCGGGAAAGCGACCGGGGAGCTGTTTTTT
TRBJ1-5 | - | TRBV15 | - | CATSRDNATARNQPQHF | TGTGCCACCAGCAGAGATAACGCGACAGCCCGCAATCAGCCCCAGCATTTT
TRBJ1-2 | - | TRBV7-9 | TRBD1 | CASSLGRGPDYGYTF | TGTGCCAGCAGCTTAGGCAGGGGGCCTGACTATGGCTACACCTTC
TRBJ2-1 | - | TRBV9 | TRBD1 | CASTRDRGYNEQFF | TGTGCCAGCACCCGGGACAGGGGGTACAATGAGCAGTTCTTC
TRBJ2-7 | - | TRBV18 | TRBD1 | CASSPRDSYEQYF | TGTGCCAGCTCACCTCGGGACAGCTACGAGCAGTACTTC